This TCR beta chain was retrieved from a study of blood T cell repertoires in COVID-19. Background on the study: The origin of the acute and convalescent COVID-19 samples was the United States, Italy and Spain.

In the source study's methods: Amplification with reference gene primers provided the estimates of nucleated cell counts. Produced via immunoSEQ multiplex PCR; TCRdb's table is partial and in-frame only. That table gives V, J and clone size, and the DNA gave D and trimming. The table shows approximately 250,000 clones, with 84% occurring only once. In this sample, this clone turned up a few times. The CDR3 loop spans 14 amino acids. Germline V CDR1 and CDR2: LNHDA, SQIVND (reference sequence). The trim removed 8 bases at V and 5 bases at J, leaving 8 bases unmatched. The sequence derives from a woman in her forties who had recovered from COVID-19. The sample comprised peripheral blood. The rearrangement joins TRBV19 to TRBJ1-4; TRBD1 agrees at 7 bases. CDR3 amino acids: CASRPGQRNEKLFF. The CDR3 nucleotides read TGTGCCAGTCGGCCGGGACAGAGGAATGAAAAACTGTTTTTT.